The 28 T cell receptor beta chains reported below all come from one sample, sequenced in a study of radiotherapy plus CTLA-4 blockade in lung cancer. TCRdb's table, derived via immunoSEQ multiplex PCR, lists solely in-frame clones and lacks some. The top ten hold 8.5% of the sample, which has tens of thousands of clones, around 79% seen once. The source material was peripheral blood, sampled from a patient treated with radiotherapy plus ipilimumab. These receptors were obtained from a human donor with non-small cell lung cancer who had a complete response to radiotherapy plus ipilimumab.

This chain joins TRBV25-1 and TRBJ1-4; the D is unclear. CDR3 size: 15 residues. Trimming took off 3 bases at V and 5 bases at J, with 13 bases between the two ends. Per germline, CDR1 MGHDK and CDR2 SYGVNS. CDR3 amino acids: CASSDVTGENEKLFF. CDR3 sequence (DNA): TGTGCCAGCAGTGATGTCACGGGAGAGAATGAAAAACTGTTTTTT.

This clone was detected only a few times. The chain joins TRBV5-6 to TRBJ2-5, with TRBD1 matching 8 bases. Germline CDR1 is SGHDT and CDR2 is YYEEEE. Trimming took 4 bases from V and 2 from J; bases not matched to a gene: 7. The CDR3 covers 15 residues. CDR3 nucleotide sequence: TGTGCCAGCAGCGGCTCGGGGACAGGTCAAGAGACCCAGTACTTC. Encoded protein: CASSGSGTGQETQYF.

The V gene is TRBV27, the J gene TRBJ2-6; TRBD1 matches at 7 bases. Germline assignment: CDR1 MNHEY and CDR2 SMNVEV (reference sequence). CDR3 length equals 17 residues. The junction had 13 bases not matched to a gene; V was cut back by 10 bases and J by 1 base. The CDR3 region has the DNA TGTGCCACGCTCCCGGGACAGTCTTTTTCTGGGGCCAACGTCCTGACTTTC. Amino acids: CATLPGQSFSGANVLTF.

The gene calls are TRBV7-8 and TRBJ1-2; no clear D gene. This CDR3 spans 14 amino acids. Germline values: CDR1 SGHVS, CDR2 FQNEAQ. Deletions cut 5 bases from V and 6 bases from J, with 16 bases between. The CDR3 loop is CASSPRTGKDGYTF. The CDR3, as DNA: TGTGCCAGCAGCCCACGGACGGGGAAGGATGGCTACACCTTC.

The chain carries TRBV6-5 and TRBJ1-2; a weak D match, TRBD1 (5 bases). Looked up from germline, CDR1 is MNHEY and CDR2 is SVGAGI. The CDR3 spans 14 residues. V was shortened by 0 bases and J by 4 bases, with 9 bases between the two germline ends. This CDR3 is CASSYSRGPYGYTF. The DNA for the CDR3 is TGTGCCAGCAGTTACTCGCGGGGACCCTATGGCTACACCTTC.

Concerning this clone itself: The sample has other DNA sequences that encode this CDR3 too. V gene TRBV7-9 combines with J gene TRBJ2-4; D is possibly TRBD1 (6 bases). The CDR3 sequence is 16 residues long. V dropped 1 base and J dropped 1 base, with 11 bases sitting between them. Germline V gene sequence: CDR1 SEHNR, CDR2 FQNEAQ (reference sequence). CDR3 loop: CASSLGQGWAKNIQYF. The DNA of the CDR3 is TGTGCCAGCAGCTTAGGGCAGGGGTGGGCCAAAAACATTCAGTACTTC.

This chain links TRBV27 with TRBJ2-7; D possibly corresponds to TRBD1 (7 bases). CDR1 and CDR2 (germline): MNHEY, SMNVEV (reference sequence). Deletions cut 4 bases from V and 3 bases from J, with 13 bases between. The CDR3 covers 14 residues. The CDR3 sequence: CASSSRDSRYEQYF. In DNA, the CDR3 is TGTGCCAGCAGTTCGCGGGACAGCCGCTACGAGCAGTACTTC.

CDR3 in amino acids: CASSVGRGAEYYGYTF. The DNA of the CDR3 is TGTGCCAGCAGCGTAGGGCGGGGTGCCGAATACTATGGCTACACCTTC. This chain links TRBV9 with TRBJ1-2; unclear D gene. The CDR3 runs to 16 residues. V lost 0 bases and J lost 3, with 15 bases in between. Germline assignment: CDR1 SGDLS and CDR2 YYNGEE.

V and J are TRBV28 and TRBJ1-2; possibly TRBD1 for D (5 bases). The V end lost 2 bases, the J end lost 3 bases, and 13 bases lay between the germline ends. The germline CDR1 and CDR2 sequences are MDHEN and SYDVKM. CDR3 length: 15 residues. In nucleotides, the CDR3 is TGTGCCAGCAGTTTAGCGGGGCTGGGGGACTATGGCTACACCTTC. It specifies CASSLAGLGDYGYTF.

This rearrangement joins TRBV7-2 to TRBJ1-5, with D perhaps matching TRBD1 (6 bases). The CDR3 contains 14 residues. Germline CDR1 and CDR2: SGHTA and FQGNSA. Trimming stripped 3 bases from V and 4 bases from J, with 10 bases between. CDR3 sequence (DNA): TGTGCCAGCAGCTTCGGACAGAGGAATCAGCCCCAGCATTTT. This translates into CASSFGQRNQPQHF.

This clone was seen only a few times. The V call is TRBV6-6, the J call TRBJ1-1; a possible D gene is TRBD1 (6 bases). The germline CDR1 and CDR2 sequences are MNHNY and SVGAGI (reference sequence). V lost 5 bases and J lost 6, with 13 bases in between. The CDR3 is 13 amino acids. The CDR3: CASSTGFRPEAFF. In DNA, the CDR3 is TGTGCCAGCAGTACAGGGTTCCGGCCTGAAGCTTTCTTT.

In the case of this clone: Other nucleotide sequences in the sample specify the same CDR3. The V gene is TRBV5-6, the J gene TRBJ2-2; TRBD2 aligns across 13 bases. With V trimmed by 3 bases and J by 3 bases, 2 bases remained unmatched. CDR1 and CDR2 from the germline V gene are SGHDT and YYEEEE. This CDR3 is built from 16 residues. The CDR3 here is CASSSGLAGDTGELFF. The CDR3, as DNA: TGTGCCAGCAGCTCCGGACTAGCGGGGGACACCGGGGAGCTGTTTTTT.

This clone was recorded a few times. V is TRBV27 and J is TRBJ1-4; the D gene is possibly TRBD1 (5 bases). CDR3 length: 16 amino acids. Germline loops: CDR1 MNHEY, CDR2 SMNVEV (reference sequence). Between the trimmed V and J ends, which lost 4 bases and 10 bases, there was a span of 22 bases. CDR3: CASSSRDYGWIGKLFF. In DNA, the CDR3 is TGTGCCAGCAGTTCGAGGGACTACGGATGGATAGGAAAACTGTTTTTT.

Of note for this clone: The same CDR3 arises from other DNA sequences in this sample as well. The V and J genes are TRBV7-2 and TRBJ1-1; D is ambiguous. Trimming stripped 1 base from V and 1 base from J, with 4 bases between. The V gene's germline CDR1 is SGHTA and CDR2 FQGNSA. The CDR3 has 13 amino acids. In nucleotides, the CDR3 is TGTGCCAGCAGCTTAGGACAGAACACTGAAGCTTTCTTT. As protein: CASSLGQNTEAFF.

The genes are TRBV18 and TRBJ1-2; 10 bases align to TRBD1. The CDR3 runs 15 residues. V lost 4 bases and J lost 8; bases outside the gene matches: 10. Germline V gene data show CDR1 as KGHSH and CDR2 as LQKENI. CDR3 DNA: TGTGCCAGCTCACATCGGACAGGGGGTTCGGAGGGCTACACCTTC. Amino acids: CASSHRTGGSEGYTF.

The sample holds one count of this clone. This chain links TRBV4-1 with TRBJ1-4; D is undetermined. V gave up 1 base and J gave up 8 bases, with 14 bases separating them. The germline CDR1 and CDR2 sequences are MGHRA and YSYEKL. The CDR3 sequence is 15 residues long. The CDR3 loop reads CASSQARDFSEKLFF. The CDR3 bases are TGCGCCAGCAGCCAAGCTCGGGATTTTTCAGAAAAACTGTTTTTT.

The chain couples TRBV5-1 to TRBJ2-5, with D hard to call. The CDR3 contains 16 residues. CDR1 is SGHRS and CDR2 is YFSETQ in the germline V gene. The germline V and J ends were trimmed by 4 bases and 4 bases, with 20 bases remaining between them. The CDR3 here is CASSLGGGGLGETQYF. CDR3 DNA sequence: TGCGCCAGCAGCCTGGGCGGCGGTGGCTTGGGAGAGACCCAGTACTTC.

This clone was detected only a few times. This chain uses TRBV25-1 with TRBJ2-1; tentatively, D is TRBD2 (5 bases). The CDR3 consists of 13 residues. Germline lookup yields CDR1 MGHDK and CDR2 SYGVNS. V was cut by 3 bases and J by 9 bases, with 12 bases left in between. The CDR3: CASSDPRGSEQFF. The CDR3 region has the DNA TGTGCCAGCAGTGACCCCCGTGGGAGTGAGCAGTTCTTC.

The chain is built from TRBV2 and TRBJ2-2; TRBD2 agrees at 12 bases. The V and J ends lost 6 bases and 4 bases, in that order; junction bases with no gene match: 3. The CDR3 totals 15 residues. The germline V gene has CDR1 SNHLY and CDR2 FYNNEI. The CDR3: CASRGTSGFTGELFF. DNA of the CDR3: TGTGCCAGCAGGGGGACTAGCGGGTTCACCGGGGAGCTGTTTTTT.

CDR3 region: CASSSWGQGKEQFF. In DNA, the CDR3 is TGTGCCAGCAGCTCCTGGGGACAGGGAAAAGAGCAGTTCTTC. The chain is built from TRBV27 and TRBJ2-1; 9 bases match TRBD1. Germline CDR1 is MNHEY and CDR2 is SMNVEV (reference sequence). J was trimmed by 10 bases and V by 6 bases; bases with no gene match: 10. This CDR3 is 14 amino acids long.

The chain combines TRBV30 with TRBJ1-3, with D unclear. The germline V gene has CDR1 GTSNPN and CDR2 SVGIG (reference sequence). V was clipped by 0 bases and J by 0 bases, with 6 bases between them. The CDR3 has 14 amino acids. The CDR3 sequence: CAWSVWLSGNTIYF. Here the CDR3 DNA reads TGTGCCTGGAGTGTATGGCTCTCTGGAAACACCATATATTTT.

This clone has only a few counts. The V gene is TRBV10-3, the J gene TRBJ2-1, with 7 bases matching TRBD2. The V gene's germline CDR1 is ENHRY and CDR2 SYGVKD. The length of the CDR3 is 12 residues. V lost 8 bases and J lost 8; bases outside the gene matches: 6. CDR3 in DNA: TGTGCCATCGGGACGGGAGGCGATGAGCAGTTCTTC. Protein product: CAIGTGGDEQFF.

The CDR3 DNA sequence: TGTGCCAGCTCACGTGACATTATCAACTCTGGAAACACCATATATTTT. Amino acid sequence: CASSRDIINSGNTIYF. This rearrangement joins TRBV18 to TRBJ1-3; D uncertain. This CDR3 has 16 residues. V lost 4 bases to trimming and J lost 0 bases, with 13 bases between them. The V gene's germline CDR1 is KGHSH and CDR2 LQKENI.

V and J are TRBV19 and TRBJ1-2; tentative D call: TRBD1 (6 bases). Trimming took 5 bases from V and 1 from J, leaving 11 bases between them. Germline CDR1 and CDR2: LNHDA and SQIVND (reference sequence). CDR3 size: 14 residues. The CDR3 sequence: CASSSQGYNYGYTF. The CDR3 region has the DNA TGTGCCAGTAGTTCACAGGGATATAACTATGGCTACACCTTC.

V and J are TRBV2 and TRBJ2-5; TRBD2 matches at 9 bases. The V and J ends lost 5 bases and 4 bases, in that order; junction bases with no gene match: 14. The length of the CDR3 is 17 residues. Germline V CDR1 and CDR2: SNHLY, FYNNEI. Here the CDR3 reads CASSPLLVAGDPETQYF. The CDR3 DNA is TGTGCCAGCAGTCCGCTCTTGGTAGCGGGAGACCCAGAGACCCAGTACTTC.

The V call is TRBV2, the J call TRBJ1-5, with 11 bases fitting TRBD1. Per germline, CDR1 SNHLY and CDR2 FYNNEI. CDR3 length: 14 amino acids. The V segment lost 6 bases and the J segment 4 bases; nucleotides outside the gene matches: 2. CDR3 amino acids: CASSGTGGNQPQHF. CDR3 DNA: TGTGCCAGCAGCGGGACAGGGGGTAATCAGCCCCAGCATTTT.

The chain couples TRBV6-6 to TRBJ1-2; weak D call: TRBD1 (6 bases). This CDR3 has 15 amino acids. V gave up 6 bases and J gave up 3 bases, with 17 bases separating them. Germline CDR1 reads MNHNY; CDR2 reads SVGAGI (reference sequence). The CDR3 loop reads CASRSTGKGDYGYTF. The CDR3 DNA sequence: TGTGCCAGCAGGTCCACAGGGAAGGGTGACTATGGCTACACCTTC.

V usage is TRBV30 and J usage is TRBJ1-1; D may be TRBD1 (6 bases). Looked up from germline, CDR1 is GTSNPN and CDR2 is SVGIG (reference sequence). CDR3 length: 11 amino acids. CDR3: CGGQGNTEAFF. CDR3 DNA sequence: TGTGGGGGGCAGGGAAACACTGAAGCTTTCTTT.